A selection of T cell receptor beta chains follows, all from one sample in a study of blood T cell repertoires in COVID-19. Produced via immunoSEQ multiplex PCR; TCRdb's table is partial and in-frame only. In the table there are over 200,000 clones, around nine tenths of which are singletons. The sample comprised peripheral blood. The origin of the receptors is a middle-aged man who had recovered from COVID-19. CDR3s include the opening cysteine and the closing phenylalanine or tryptophan. The D gene is left open where the match is weak.

V gene	J gene	D gene	CDR3 protein
TRBV18	TRBJ1-1	TRBD1	CASSPTGGYTEAFF
TRBV30	TRBJ1-5	TRBD1	CAWTGGGGQPQHF
TRBV5-1	TRBJ1-1	NA	CASSLVQSNEAFF
TRBV10-3	TRBJ1-2	TRBD1	CAISWDRGNGYTF
TRBV10-3	TRBJ1-5	TRBD1	CAISGGTGDQPQHF
TRBV7-3	TRBJ2-2	TRBD2	CASSFSSGRAPGELFF
TRBV7-8	TRBJ2-6	NA	CASSLMNRVNLGSGANVLTF
TRBV7-8	TRBJ1-4	NA	CASSTREGEKLFF
TRBV6-2/TRBV6-3	TRBJ2-1	TRBD2	CAITPSGSHLPFF
TRBV11-2	TRBJ2-1	TRBD2	CASSRLAGGSYNEQFF
TRBV11-2	TRBJ1-4	NA	CASSFTANWRWEKLFF
TRBV6-6	TRBJ1-5	NA	CASSIRDTRGHQPQHF
TRBV10-3	TRBJ2-2	TRBD1	CAIEGAGTGELFF
TRBV4-1	TRBJ1-2	NA	CASSQDSGYYGYTF
TRBV20-1	TRBJ2-7	NA	CSASGTSHAYEQYF
TRBV21-1	TRBJ2-3	NA	CASSKDRPHGGRTDTQYF
TRBV30	TRBJ2-5	TRBD2	CAWTSGRGATQYF
TRBV6-5	TRBJ1-3	NA	CASSRDSGNTIYF
TRBV29-1	TRBJ2-5	TRBD2	CSVGGLAGLETQYF
TRBV18	TRBJ2-1	TRBD2	CASSDPGTSGRDEQFF
TRBV29-1	TRBJ1-2	NA	CSPRGRGVMGYTF
TRBV6-1	TRBJ2-7	TRBD1	CASSPRTGPAYEQYF
TRBV7-8	TRBJ2-2	NA	CASSHTDPRNTGELFF
TRBV29-1	TRBJ2-3	NA	CSVDITGTRTDTQYF
TRBV9	TRBJ2-7	TRBD1	CASSPGDSSYEQYF
TRBV10-3	TRBJ2-7	TRBD2	CAISDPGTSPRSYEQYF
TRBV6-2/TRBV6-3	TRBJ1-5	NA	CASSAIGRASNQPQHF
TRBV7-9	TRBJ1-1	NA	CASVKQGANTEAFF
TRBV5-1	TRBJ1-3	TRBD1	CASSLEPTGTSGNTIYF
TRBV5-6	TRBJ2-7	NA	CASSTTGSSYEQYF
TRBV19	TRBJ2-1	NA	CASSIPPLAKSSYNEQFF
TRBV6-5	TRBJ1-1	NA	CASTQTEVNTEAFF